What follows describes a single TCR beta chain. This entry comes from a study of control samples from healthy donors and cancer patients. The CDR3 sequence is 11 residues long. The germline V gene encodes CDR1 MDHEN and CDR2 SYDVKM. V dropped 4 bases and J dropped 2 bases, with 2 bases sitting between them. Some clones are missing from TCRdb's copy, which holds only in-frame ones; the method was immunoSEQ multiplex PCR. The repertoire holds about 31,000 clones, with roughly 94% as singletons. Source material: blood. The sequence derives from a man between 60 and 70 years old in good health. V and J are TRBV28 and TRBJ2-5; no firm D call. CDR3 sequence: CASSSQETQYF. The CDR3 nucleotides are TGTGCCAGCAGTTCGCAAGAGACCCAGTACTTC.